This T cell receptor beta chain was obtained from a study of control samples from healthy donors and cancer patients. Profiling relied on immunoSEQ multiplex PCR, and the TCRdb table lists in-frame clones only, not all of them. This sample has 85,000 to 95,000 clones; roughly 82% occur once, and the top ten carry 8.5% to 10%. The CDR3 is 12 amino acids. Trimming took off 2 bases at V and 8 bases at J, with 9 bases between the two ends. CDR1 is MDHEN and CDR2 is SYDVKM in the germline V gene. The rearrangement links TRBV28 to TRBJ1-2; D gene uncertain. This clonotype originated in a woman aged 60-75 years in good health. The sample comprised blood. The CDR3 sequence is CASSLRQDGYTF. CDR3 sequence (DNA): TGTGCCAGCAGTTTACGGCAAGACGGCTACACCTTC.